What follows is one T cell receptor beta chain and its context. Its antigen remains unidentified. This sample was taken from a study of T cells in localized non-small cell lung cancer. Some clones are missing from TCRdb's copy, which holds only in-frame ones; the method was immunoSEQ multiplex PCR. Of around 3,000 clones in the sample, roughly 25% were seen once. Findings and caveats of the study: Higher blood T cell density tracked longer overall survival. Out of the top 100 tumor clones, a median around 60 were seen in adjacent lung. The greatest T cell clonality was found in uninvolved adjacent lung (higher than in tumor). As only one tumor region underwent sequencing, heterogeneity remains possible.

The CDR3 consists of 12 residues. V was pared by 3 bases and J by 8 bases, with 7 bases between. Germline V CDR1 and CDR2: KGHSH, LQKENI. The rearrangement joins TRBV18 to TRBJ1-4; D uncertain. This TCR derives from a woman aged 35 to 75 with stage I lung adenocarcinoma. Source: lung tumor tissue, taken before any cancer treatment. Here the CDR3 DNA reads TGTGCCAGCTCACCTACGAACGAAAAACTGTTTTTT. Amino acids: CASSPTNEKLFF. Supplemented by reference TRBV18 and TRBJ1-4, the full variable domain reads NAGVMQNPRHLVRRRGQEARLRCSPMKGHSHVYWYRQLPEEGLKFMVYLQKENIIDESGMPKERFSAEFPKEGPSILRIQQVVRGDSAAYFCASSPTNEKLFFGSGTQLSVL.